Below are 12 T cell receptor beta chains sequenced from a single sample in a study of metastatic and nonmetastatic thyroid tumors. Thyroid surgery was preceded by no treatment in any patient. Using MiXCR, TCRdb reanalyzed the PCR reads. The profile shows 35,000 to 40,000 clones, around 26% of them singletons. Sequenced material: blood. These receptors were obtained from a female donor with papillary thyroid cancer or a benign thyroid nodule (not recorded which). Some clones in this sample may be carry-over from other donors' samples.

This clone occurred many times. At one boundary the junction diverges from the germline segment, which might be a read error. This chain uses TRBV5-8 with TRBJ2-1; 8 bases match TRBD1. Per germline, CDR1 SGHTS and CDR2 YDEGEE. The CDR3 loop spans 12 amino acids. The CDR3 region is CASRSGGNEQLF. The CDR3 region has the DNA TGTGCCAGCAGGTCAGGGGGCAATGAGCAGCTCTTC.

This clone has ten or more counts. The chain joins TRBV2 to TRBJ2-5, with no clear D. The CDR3 runs to 16 residues. CDR1 is SNHLY, CDR2 FYNNEI, per germline. V dropped 0 bases and J dropped 5 bases, with 16 bases sitting between them. CDR3 sequence reads: CASSEAPWASVETQYF. CDR3 nucleotide sequence: TGTGCCAGCAGTGAAGCGCCTTGGGCCTCCGTGGAGACCCAGTACTTC.

CDR3 sequence (DNA): TGTGCCAGCAGTCCGACTAGCGGGCCGCGTAAATACAATGAGCAGTTCTTC. It specifies CASSPTSGPRKYNEQFF. The V gene is TRBV6-5, the J gene TRBJ2-1, with TRBD2 identical over 10 bases. V shed 5 bases, J shed 4 bases, and the junction held 11 bases outside the gene matches. The CDR3 consists of 17 residues. The germline V gene has CDR1 MNHEY and CDR2 SVGAGI.

This clone was counted many times. The gene calls are TRBV19 and TRBJ1-5; D is unresolved. Per germline, CDR1 LNHDA and CDR2 SQIVND (reference sequence). Trimming cost V 9 bases and J 2 bases, with 14 bases left between them. The CDR3 is 14 residues long. CDR3 in amino acids: CASNDWTGNQPQHF. In nucleotides, the CDR3 is TGTGCCAGCAACGACTGGACCGGCAATCAGCCCCAGCATTTT.

The gene calls are TRBV5-1 and TRBJ1-2; 7 nucleotides align to TRBD1. J gave up 5 bases and V 7 bases, and 17 bases lay outside the gene matches. Germline V gene lookup returns CDR1 SGHRS and CDR2 YFSETQ. The CDR3 consists of 16 residues. The CDR3 coding sequence is TGCGCCAGCGCGGGTCCGAACTCGGGACAGTCTTATGGCTACACCTTC. This translates into CASAGPNSGQSYGYTF.

This chain connects TRBV20-1 to TRBJ1-5, with TRBD1 matching over 10 bases. The V and J ends lost 6 bases and 6 bases, in that order; junction bases with no gene match: 8. Germline V gives CDR1 DFQATT, CDR2 SNEGSKA (reference sequence). This CDR3 has 14 amino acids. The CDR3 DNA sequence: TGCAGTGCCGCGGACAGGGGGTTCAGTCAGCCCCAGCATTTT. Protein: CSAADRGFSQPQHF.

V is TRBV4-3 and J is TRBJ2-3; 8 bases fit TRBD1. The germline CDR1 and CDR2 sequences are LGHNA and YSLEER. After removal of 4 bases from V and 3 bases from J, the junction contained 12 bases not matched to a gene. CDR3 length: 17 residues. DNA for the CDR3: TGCGCCAGCAGCCCGGTTGGGTACAGGGGGAGGACAGATACGCAGTATTTT. This gives the protein CASSPVGYRGRTDTQYF.

This clone showed up many times. A much larger clonotype is one base distant, so this may be a read error. This is likely a read error, given that the CDR3 carries no conserved phenylalanine or tryptophan at its end. This sample also contains other DNA sequences that code for the same CDR3. The J gene is TRBJ1-2, the V gene TRBV24-1; 7 bases agree with TRBD1. The CDR3 consists of 15 residues. CDR1 and CDR2 from the germline V gene are KGHDR and SFDVKD. After removal of 4 bases from V and 4 bases from J, the junction contained 8 bases not matched to a gene. CDR3 protein: CATSDTGVGIYGYTL. CDR3 nucleotide sequence: TGTGCCACCAGTGACACAGGGGTCGGGATCTATGGCTACACCCTC.

This clone was counted only a few times. This sequence joins TRBV20-1 and TRBJ1-3; the D is unclear. Per germline, CDR1 DFQATT and CDR2 SNEGSKA (reference sequence). V was pared by 4 bases and J by 4 bases, with 11 bases between. This CDR3 region has 13 residues. Written as DNA, the CDR3 is TGCAGTGCTACCCGGGCGGAGGGAAACACCATATATTTT. The encoded protein is CSATRAEGNTIYF.

This clone was seen only a few times. The CDR3, as DNA: TGTGCCAGCAGTTCCGAAGCTCATCCCCAGCATTTT. Protein product: CASSSEAHPQHF. The genes are TRBV7-9 and TRBJ1-5; D gene uncertain. The germline V and J ends were trimmed by 6 bases and 10 bases, with 13 bases remaining between them. Germline V gene data show CDR1 as SEHNR and CDR2 as FQNEAQ (reference sequence). The CDR3 is 12 residues long.

J is TRBJ2-5 and V is TRBV12-3 or TRBV12-4; possibly TRBD2 for D (5 bases). The length of the CDR3 is 14 residues. Trimming cost V 4 bases and J 5 bases, with 14 bases left between them. The CDR3 sequence is CASSSGTLGETQYF. The CDR3 DNA is TGTGCCAGCAGTTCGGGAACCCTGGGCGAGACCCAGTACTTC.

The rearrangement joins TRBV7-3 to TRBJ2-1, with 7 bases identical to TRBD1. In germline, CDR1 is SGHTA, CDR2 FQGTGA. CDR3 size: 15 residues. The junction had 9 bases not matched to a gene; V was cut back by 2 bases and J by 8 bases. The CDR3 DNA is TGTGCCAGCAGCTTACGGCAGGGGGTTTACGATGAGCAGTTCTTC. Protein: CASSLRQGVYDEQFF. Supplemented by reference TRBV7-3 and TRBJ2-1, the full variable domain reads GAGVSQTPSNKVTEKGKYVELRCDPISGHTALYWYRQSLGQGPEFLIYFQGTGAADDSGLPNDRFFAVRPEGSVSTLKIQRTERGDSAVYLCASSLRQGVYDEQFFGPGTRLTVL.